A selection of T cell receptor beta chains follows, all from one sample in a study of T cell responses to AZD1222 COVID-19 vaccine. TCRdb's table, derived via immunoSEQ multiplex PCR, lists solely in-frame clones and lacks some. The data contain approximately 130,000 clones, 89% of them singletons. Sequencing was performed on peripheral blood, taken 28 days after the second AZD1222 dose. These receptors all stem from an adult who received the AZD1222 COVID-19 vaccine. Both conserved end residues are part of each CDR3. D genes are given only for firm matches. Size is omitted from some rows. Given values are once, few, many or a class for expanded clones.

.	TRBV30	.	TRBJ1-4	TGTGCCTGGAGTACAGGGTTAGGGGAAAAACTGTTTTTT	CAWSTGLGEKLFF
.	TRBV10-1	.	TRBJ2-3	TGCGCCAGCAGTGAGACCATCACAGATACGCAGTATTTT	CASSETITDTQYF
.	TRBV7-9	.	TRBJ2-5	TGTGCCAGCAGCTGGACAGAAGAGACCCAGTACTTC	CASSWTEETQYF
.	TRBV6-5	.	TRBJ1-1	TGTGCCAGCACCGACGGAAGGGAAGCTTTCTTT	CASTDGREAFF
.	TRBV29-1	.	TRBJ1-1	TGCAGCGTTGTGGGGGGCAAGGGTAGCACTGAAGCTTTCTTT	CSVVGGKGSTEAFF
TRBD1	TRBV7-2	.	TRBJ1-5	TGTGCCAGCAGCTTAGGGGGGCAGGGGGTTTTTCAGCCCCAGCATTTT	CASSLGGQGVFQPQHF
.	TRBV11-2	.	TRBJ1-6	TGTGCCAGCAGCTTATCAGAGGGTGGGGCTAATTCACCCCTCCACTTT	CASSLSEGGANSPLHF
.	TRBV18	many	TRBJ2-7	TGTGCCAGCTCACTAAGCGGGTTGGCCTACGAGCAGTACTTC	CASSLSGLAYEQYF
TRBD2	TRBV6-5	.	TRBJ2-5	TGTGCCAGCACAGGTAGCGGGAGGAGTGGGGAGACCCAGTACTTC	CASTGSGRSGETQYF
TRBD2	TRBV2	few	TRBJ2-5	TGTGCCAGCAAGTCTGCCTGGCTAGCGGGGGACCAAGAGACCCAGTACTTC	CASKSAWLAGDQETQYF
.	TRBV7-3	once	TRBJ2-7	TGTGCCAGCAGCTCTTCGGGACCCCGGAGGGAGCAGTACTTC	CASSSSGPRREQYF
.	TRBV6-5	.	TRBJ1-1	TGTGCCAGCATCTATTTCATGGAAGCTTTCTTT	CASIYFMEAFF